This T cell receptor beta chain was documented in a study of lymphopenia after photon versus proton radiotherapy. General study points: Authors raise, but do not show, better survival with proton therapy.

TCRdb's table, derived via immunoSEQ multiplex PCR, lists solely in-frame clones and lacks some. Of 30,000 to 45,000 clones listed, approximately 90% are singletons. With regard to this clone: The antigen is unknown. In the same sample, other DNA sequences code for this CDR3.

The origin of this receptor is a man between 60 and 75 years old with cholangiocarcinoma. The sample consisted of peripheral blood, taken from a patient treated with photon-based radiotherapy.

CDR3 residues: CASSHYEGRGHGYTF. The CDR3 region has the DNA TGTGCCAGCAGCCACTATGAAGGCAGGGGGCATGGCTATACCTTC. The chain has TRBV21-1 and TRBJ1-2; the DNA was not compared with TRBD1, the D call given in the table. TRBV21-1 is a known pseudogene. This CDR3 is 15 amino acids long.